These T cell receptor beta chains were read from a single sample in a study of cytomegalovirus exposure and HLA in healthy donors. The table came from immunoSEQ multiplex PCR; TCRdb's copy has only in-frame clones and leaves some out. The data contain roughly 190,000 clones, 70% to 80% of them singletons. The source material was PBMCs. All receptors derive from a woman aged 50 to 60 in good health and CMV-seronegative. Each CDR3 is given with its conserved first and last residue.

v_gene | CDR3aa
TRBV2 | CASSETGVNYGYTF
TRBV6-1 | CASSSDRGARTEAFF
TRBV28 | CASSLVPPGQLNTEAFF
TRBV5-6 | CASSPGLNTEAFF
TRBV6-5 | CASSRPGGTVRGYTF
TRBV6-1 | CASSSGSYSGNTIYF
TRBV5-1 | CASSPLAGYTQYF
TRBV29-1 | CSVGGTGLGNTEAFF
TRBV5-1 | CASSLGTLTTGELFF
TRBV15 | CATSRDHTTVNTEAFF
TRBV6-5 | CASSYSDRILWSGYTF
TRBV5-5 | CANSPGLVYNEQFF
TRBV7-2 | CASSLNGVTDTQYF
TRBV5-1 | CASSQDRQVGNQPQHF
TRBV2 | CASRLDWTTSYEQYF